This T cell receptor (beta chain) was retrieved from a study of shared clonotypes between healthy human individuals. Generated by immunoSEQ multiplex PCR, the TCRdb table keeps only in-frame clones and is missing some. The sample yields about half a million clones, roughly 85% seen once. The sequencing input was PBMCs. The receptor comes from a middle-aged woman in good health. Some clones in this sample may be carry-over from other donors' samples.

CDR3 bases: TGTGCCATCAGTGGGACTAGCGGGAGAATCCACGAGCAGTACTTC. Its translation: CAISGTSGRIHEQYF. This chain uses TRBV10-3 with TRBJ2-7, with 13 positions matching TRBD2. Germline V gives CDR1 ENHRY, CDR2 SYGVKD. Trimming cost V 4 bases and J 5 bases; bases outside gene matches: 5. The CDR3 totals 15 residues.